This T cell receptor beta chain was obtained from a study of T cells expressing NK-cell markers. Study in general: The TCR beta repertoires were obtained from sorted CD3+CD56+NKG2C+, CD3+CD56+NKG2C- and CD3+CD56-NKG2C+ T cells. Sequencing covered eight donors, seven HCMV-seropositive and one seronegative. General observations from the study: There were several donors in whom these clonotypes also led the CD3+CD56-NKG2C+ fraction.

cDNA encoding TCR beta was synthesized via 5'RACE template switching incorporating UMIs. With the 5' RACE reads reprocessed, TCRdb shows one record per CDR3 protein and no DNA. The sample has about 380,000 distinct CDR3 sequences. With respect to this clonotype: What it recognizes is unknown.

The CDR3 is 15 residues long. CDR1 is KGHSH, CDR2 LQKENI, per germline. The V and J genes are TRBV18 and TRBJ1-4. The sample taken for sequencing was blood T cells: a sorted CD56 or NKG2C T cell subset, CD4+ or CD8+ T cells, or bulk PBMC T cells (not recorded which). This TCR was recovered from a man aged 18-70 years in good health. CDR3 loop: CASSPRRDPGEKLFF.